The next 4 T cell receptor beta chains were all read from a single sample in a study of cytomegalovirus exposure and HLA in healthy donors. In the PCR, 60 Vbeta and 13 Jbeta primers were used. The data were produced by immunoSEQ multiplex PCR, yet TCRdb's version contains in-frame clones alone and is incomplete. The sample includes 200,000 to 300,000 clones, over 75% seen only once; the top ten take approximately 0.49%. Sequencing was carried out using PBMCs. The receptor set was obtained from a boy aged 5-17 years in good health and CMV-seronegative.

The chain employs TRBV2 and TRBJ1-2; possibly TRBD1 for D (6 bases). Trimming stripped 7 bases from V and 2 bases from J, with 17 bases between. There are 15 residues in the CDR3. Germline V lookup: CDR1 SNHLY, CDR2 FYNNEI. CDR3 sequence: CASMGRGGLNYGYTF. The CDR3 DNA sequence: TGTGCCAGCATGGGGAGGGGGGGCCTCAACTATGGCTACACCTTC.

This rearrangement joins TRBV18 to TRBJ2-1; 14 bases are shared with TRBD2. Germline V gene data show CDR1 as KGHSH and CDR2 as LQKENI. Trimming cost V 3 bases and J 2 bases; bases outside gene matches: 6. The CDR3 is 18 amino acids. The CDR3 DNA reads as TGTGCCAGCTCACCGGGGACTAGCGGGAGAGGAGCCTACAATGAGCAGTTCTTC. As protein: CASSPGTSGRGAYNEQFF.

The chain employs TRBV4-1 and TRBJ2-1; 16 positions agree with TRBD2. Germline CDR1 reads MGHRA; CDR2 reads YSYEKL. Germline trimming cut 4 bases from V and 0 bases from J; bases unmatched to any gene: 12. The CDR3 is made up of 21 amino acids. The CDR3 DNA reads TGCGCCAGCAGCCGGGGTCCGGGACTAGCGGGAGGGACAAGCTCCTACAATGAGCAGTTCTTC. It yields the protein CASSRGPGLAGGTSSYNEQFF.

In DNA form, the CDR3 reads TGTGCCAGCAGCTTTGAGGGGACAATTAACACCGGGGAGCTGTTTTTT. Translation: CASSFEGTINTGELFF. The chain employs TRBV11-2 and TRBJ2-2; a weak D match, TRBD1 (6 bases). Germline CDR1 is SGHAT and CDR2 is FQNNGV. V was cut by 3 bases and J by 2 bases, with 13 bases left in between. The CDR3 sequence is 16 residues long.